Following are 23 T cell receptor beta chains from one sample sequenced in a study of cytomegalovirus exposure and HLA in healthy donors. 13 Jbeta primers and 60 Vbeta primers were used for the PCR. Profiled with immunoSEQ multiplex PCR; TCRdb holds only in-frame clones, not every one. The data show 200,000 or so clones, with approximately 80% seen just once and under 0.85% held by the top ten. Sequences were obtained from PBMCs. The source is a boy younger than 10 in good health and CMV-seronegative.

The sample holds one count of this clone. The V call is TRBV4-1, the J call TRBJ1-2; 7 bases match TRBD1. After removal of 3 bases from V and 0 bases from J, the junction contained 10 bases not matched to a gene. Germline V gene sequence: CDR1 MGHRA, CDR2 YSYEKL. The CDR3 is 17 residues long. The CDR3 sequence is CASSHPSRGQPNYGYTF. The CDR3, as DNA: TGCGCCAGCAGCCACCCCTCCAGGGGACAGCCTAACTATGGCTACACCTTC.

The CDR3 DNA is TGTGCCAGTAGGCTGACAGCTAACACTGAAGCTTTCTTT. Translating gives CASRLTANTEAFF. V is TRBV19 and J is TRBJ1-1, with D maybe TRBD1 (5 bases). This CDR3 comprises 13 residues. Germline V gene data show CDR1 as LNHDA and CDR2 as SQIVND (reference sequence). V was pared by 6 bases and J by 2 bases, with 10 bases between.

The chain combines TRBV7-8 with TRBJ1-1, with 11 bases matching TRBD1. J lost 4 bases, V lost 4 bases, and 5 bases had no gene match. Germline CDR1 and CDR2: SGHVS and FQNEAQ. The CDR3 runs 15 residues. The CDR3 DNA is TGTGCCAGCAGCTCGCGGACAGGGGGCTTCACTGAAGCTTTCTTT. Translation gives CASSSRTGGFTEAFF.

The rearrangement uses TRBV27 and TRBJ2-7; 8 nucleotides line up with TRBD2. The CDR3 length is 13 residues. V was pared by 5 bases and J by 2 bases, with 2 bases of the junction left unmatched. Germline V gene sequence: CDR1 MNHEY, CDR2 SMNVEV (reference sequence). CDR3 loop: CASSSGRAYEQYF. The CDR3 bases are TGTGCCAGCAGTAGCGGGAGAGCCTACGAGCAGTACTTC.

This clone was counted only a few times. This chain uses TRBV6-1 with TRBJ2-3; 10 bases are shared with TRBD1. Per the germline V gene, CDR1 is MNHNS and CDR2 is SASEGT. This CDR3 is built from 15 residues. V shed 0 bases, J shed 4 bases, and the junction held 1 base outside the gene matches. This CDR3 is CASSEATGGADTQYF. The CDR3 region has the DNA TGTGCCAGCAGTGAAGCGACAGGGGGCGCAGATACGCAGTATTTT.

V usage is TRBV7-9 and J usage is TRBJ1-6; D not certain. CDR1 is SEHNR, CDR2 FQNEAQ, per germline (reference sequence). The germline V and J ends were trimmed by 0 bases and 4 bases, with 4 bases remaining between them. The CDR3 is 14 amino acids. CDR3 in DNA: TGTGCCAGCAGCTTAGCCCGGTATAATTCACCCCTCCACTTT. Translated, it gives CASSLARYNSPLHF.

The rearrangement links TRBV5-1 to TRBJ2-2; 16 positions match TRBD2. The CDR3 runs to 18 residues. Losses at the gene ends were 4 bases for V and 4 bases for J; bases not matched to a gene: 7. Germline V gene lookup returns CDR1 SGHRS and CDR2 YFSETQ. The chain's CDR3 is CASSPGLAGGPSTGELFF. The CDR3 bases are TGCGCCAGCAGCCCGGGACTAGCGGGAGGGCCGAGCACCGGGGAGCTGTTTTTT. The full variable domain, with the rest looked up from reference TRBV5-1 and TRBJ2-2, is KAGVTQTPRYLIKTRGQQVTLSCSPISGHRSVSWYQQTPGQGLQFLFEYFSETQRNKGNFPGRFSGRQFSNSRSEMNVSTLELGDSALYLCASSPGLAGGPSTGELFFGEGSRLTVL.

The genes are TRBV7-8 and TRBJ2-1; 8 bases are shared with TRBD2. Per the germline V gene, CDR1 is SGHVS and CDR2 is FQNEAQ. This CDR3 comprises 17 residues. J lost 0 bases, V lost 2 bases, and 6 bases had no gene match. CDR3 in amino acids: CASSLLTSDGSYNEQFF. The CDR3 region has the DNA TGTGCCAGCAGCTTACTGACTAGCGACGGCTCCTACAATGAGCAGTTCTTC.

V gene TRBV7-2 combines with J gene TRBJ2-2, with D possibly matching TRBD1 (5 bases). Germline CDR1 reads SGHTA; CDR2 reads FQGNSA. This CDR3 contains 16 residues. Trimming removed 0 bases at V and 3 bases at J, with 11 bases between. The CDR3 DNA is TGTGCCAGCAGCTTAGCGAAAGGGGTACACACCGGGGAGCTGTTTTTT. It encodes CASSLAKGVHTGELFF.

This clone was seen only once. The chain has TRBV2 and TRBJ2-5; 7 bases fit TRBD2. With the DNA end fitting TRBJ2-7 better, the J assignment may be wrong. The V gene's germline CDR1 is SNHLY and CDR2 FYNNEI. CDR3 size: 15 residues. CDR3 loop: CASSEALALSYEQYF. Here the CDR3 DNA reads TGTGCCAGCAGTGAAGCACTAGCGCTCTCCTACGAGCAGTACTTC.

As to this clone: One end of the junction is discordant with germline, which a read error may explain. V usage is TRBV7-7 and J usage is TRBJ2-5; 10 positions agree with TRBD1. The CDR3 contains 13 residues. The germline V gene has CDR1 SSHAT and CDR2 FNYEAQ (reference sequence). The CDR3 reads CASSRTGGETQYF. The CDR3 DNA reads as TGTGCTAGCAGCCGGACAGGGGGGGAGACCCAGTACTTC.

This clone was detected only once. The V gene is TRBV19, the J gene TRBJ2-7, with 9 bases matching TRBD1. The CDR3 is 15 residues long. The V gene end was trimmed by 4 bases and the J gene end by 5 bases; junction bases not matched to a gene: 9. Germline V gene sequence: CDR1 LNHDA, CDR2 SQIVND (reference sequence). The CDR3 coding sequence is TGTGCCAGTAGTACCTGGACAGGGGAGGTTCACGAGCAGTACTTC. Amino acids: CASSTWTGEVHEQYF.

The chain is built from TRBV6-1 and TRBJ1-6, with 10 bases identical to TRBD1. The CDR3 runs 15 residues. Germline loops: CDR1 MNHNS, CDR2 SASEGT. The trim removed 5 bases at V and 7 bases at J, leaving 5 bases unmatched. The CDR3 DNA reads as TGTGCCAGCAGTACAAGGACAGGGGGGAATTCACCCCTCCACTTT. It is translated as CASSTRTGGNSPLHF.

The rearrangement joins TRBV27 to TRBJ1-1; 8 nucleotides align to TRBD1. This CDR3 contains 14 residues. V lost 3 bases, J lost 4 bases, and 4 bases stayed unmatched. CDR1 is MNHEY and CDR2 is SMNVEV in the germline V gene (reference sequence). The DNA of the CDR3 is TGTGCCAGCAGTTTGGGACAGGCAAGCACTGAAGCTTTCTTT. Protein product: CASSLGQASTEAFF.

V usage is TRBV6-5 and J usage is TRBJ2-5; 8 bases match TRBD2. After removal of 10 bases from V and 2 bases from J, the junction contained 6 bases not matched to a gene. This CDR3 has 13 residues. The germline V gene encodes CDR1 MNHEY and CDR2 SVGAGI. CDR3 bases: TGTGCCACCTCCGGGGGGGGGCAAGAGACCCAGTACTTC. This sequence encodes CATSGGGQETQYF.

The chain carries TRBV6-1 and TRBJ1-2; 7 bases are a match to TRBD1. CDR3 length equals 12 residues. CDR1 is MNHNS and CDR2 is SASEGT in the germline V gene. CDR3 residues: CAGGLVSYGYTF. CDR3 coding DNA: TGTGCAGGGGGCCTAGTGAGCTATGGCTACACCTTC.

The CDR3 here is CASILSQGATFF. The CDR3 DNA is TGTGCCAGCATCCTTTCCCAGGGGGCAACTTTCTTT. This chain joins TRBV6-1 and TRBJ1-1, with 8 bases that match TRBD1. CDR1 and CDR2 (germline): MNHNS, SASEGT. CDR3 length: 12 residues. J was trimmed by 12 bases and V by 7 bases; bases with no gene match: 10.

The CDR3 region is CSVEVQGAGVRYTDTQYF. CDR3 nucleotide sequence: TGCAGCGTTGAAGTACAGGGGGCCGGAGTCCGATACACAGATACGCAGTATTTT. The chain uses TRBV29-1 and TRBJ2-3, with 9 bases that match TRBD1. The CDR3 loop spans 18 amino acids. With 1 base clipped from V and 2 bases from J, the junction kept 13 bases outside the gene matches. In germline, CDR1 is SQVTM, CDR2 ANQGSEA.

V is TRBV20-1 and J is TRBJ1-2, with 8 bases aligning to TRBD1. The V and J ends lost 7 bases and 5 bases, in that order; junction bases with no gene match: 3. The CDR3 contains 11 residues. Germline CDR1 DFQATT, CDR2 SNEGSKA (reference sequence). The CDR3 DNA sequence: TGCAGTGTGGACAGGGCGTATGGCTACACCTTC. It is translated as CSVDRAYGYTF.

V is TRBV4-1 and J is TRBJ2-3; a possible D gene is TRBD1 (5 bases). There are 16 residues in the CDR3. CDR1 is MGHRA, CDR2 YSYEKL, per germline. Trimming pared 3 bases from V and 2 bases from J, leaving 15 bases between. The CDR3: CASSHLNRLLTDTQYF. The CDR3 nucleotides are TGCGCCAGCAGCCATCTCAACAGGCTACTCACAGATACGCAGTATTTT.

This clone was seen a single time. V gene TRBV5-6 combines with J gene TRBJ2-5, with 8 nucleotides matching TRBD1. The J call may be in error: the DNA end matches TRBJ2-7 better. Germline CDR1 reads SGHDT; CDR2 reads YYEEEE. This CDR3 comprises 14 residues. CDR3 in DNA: TGTGCCAGCAGCTGGACAGGGCTGCCCTACGAGCAGTACTTC. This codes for CASSWTGLPYEQYF.

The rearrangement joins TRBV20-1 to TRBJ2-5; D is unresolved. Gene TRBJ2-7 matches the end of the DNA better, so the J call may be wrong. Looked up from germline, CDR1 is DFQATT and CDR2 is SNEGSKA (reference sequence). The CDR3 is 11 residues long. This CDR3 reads CSARQVDEQYF. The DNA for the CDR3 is TGCAGTGCTAGACAGGTTGACGAGCAGTACTTC.

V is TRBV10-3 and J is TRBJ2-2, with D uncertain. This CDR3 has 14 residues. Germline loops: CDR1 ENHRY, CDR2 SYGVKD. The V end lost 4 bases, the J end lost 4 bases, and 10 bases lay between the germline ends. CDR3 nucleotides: TGTGCCATCAGTGGTCTATCTCTCACCGGGGAGCTGTTTTTT. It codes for CAISGLSLTGELFF.